The 24 T cell receptor beta chains below all came from one sample that was sequenced in a study of T cell repertoires in cytomegalovirus infection. These receptors have no identified antigens. TCRdb independently ran MiXCR on the reads; one entry per CDR3 protein. The sample yields some 130,000 distinct CDR3 sequences, about 24% seen once. The sequenced material came from PBMCs, sequenced either directly or after in vitro stimulation (not recorded which). These receptors came from a human donor in good health (CMV status not recorded). Some clones in this sample may be carry-over from other donors' samples.

This clonotype was observed a few times. The V call is TRBV19, the J call TRBJ2-5; no reliable D call. Trimming removed 2 bases at V and 4 bases at J, with 11 bases between. Germline CDR1 and CDR2: LNHDA and SQIVND (reference sequence). The CDR3 extends over 14 amino acids. In DNA form, the CDR3 reads TGTGCCAGTAGTATAAACAGTATGCGAGAGACCCAGTACTTC. This sequence encodes CASSINSMRETQYF. The full variable domain, its missing parts supplied by reference TRBV19 and TRBJ2-5, is DGGITQSPKYLFRKEGQNVTLSCEQNLNHDAMYWYRQDPGQGLRLIYYSQIVNDFQKGDIAEGYSVSREKKESFPLTVTSAQKNPTAFYLCASSINSMRETQYFGPGTRLLVL.

V usage is TRBV30 and J usage is TRBJ2-1; TRBD1 matches at 11 bases. V gave up 0 bases and J gave up 6 bases; unmatched junction bases: 1. This CDR3 has 14 amino acids. CDR1 is GTSNPN, CDR2 SVGIG, per germline (reference sequence). For the CDR3, the DNA is TGTGCCTGGAGTGTAGGGACAGGGGGCAATGAGCAGTTCTTC. It translates to CAWSVGTGGNEQFF. Combining the CDR3 with reference TRBV30 and TRBJ2-1 gives the whole variable domain SQTIHQWPATLVQPVGSPLSLECTVEGTSNPNLYWYRQAAGRGLQLLFYSVGIGQISSEVPQNLSASRPQDRQFILSSKKLLLSDSGFYLCAWSVGTGGNEQFFGPGTRLTVL.

The CDR3 loop is CASSGDRARAFF. Written as DNA, the CDR3 is TGTGCCAGTAGCGGGGACAGGGCGCGAGCTTTCTTT. The chain couples TRBV19 to TRBJ1-1, with TRBD1 identical over 9 bases. V trimming: 6 bases; J trimming: 10 bases; junction bases outside the gene matches: 6. From germline, CDR1 is LNHDA and CDR2 SQIVND (reference sequence). CDR3 length: 12 amino acids.

The chain carries TRBV12-3 or TRBV12-4 and TRBJ2-7; 12 nucleotides agree with TRBD2. The V gene end was trimmed by 6 bases and the J gene end by 0 bases; junction bases not matched to a gene: 12. The CDR3 loop spans 18 amino acids. Here the CDR3 reads CASSLGLAGGTTSYEQYF. The CDR3 DNA is TGTGCCAGCAGCCTAGGCCTAGCGGGAGGGACGACCTCCTACGAGCAGTACTTC.

This clonotype appeared many times. The chain has TRBV7-7 and TRBJ2-3; either TRBD1 or TRBD2 may supply D (5 bases each). Looked up from germline, CDR1 is SSHAT and CDR2 is FNYEAQ (reference sequence). V shed 11 bases and J shed 2 bases, with 14 bases lying between them. This CDR3 has 13 amino acids. The CDR3: CASPGLSTDTQYF. The DNA for the CDR3 is TGTGCCTCCCCGGGGCTTTCCACAGATACGCAGTATTTT.

There are many counts of this clonotype. V usage is TRBV7-9 and J usage is TRBJ2-1, with TRBD2 matching over 14 bases. The CDR3 is made up of 15 amino acids. Germline V CDR1 and CDR2: SEHNR, FQNEAQ (reference sequence). V gave up 5 bases and J gave up 10 bases; unmatched junction bases: 7. CDR3 loop: CASSPGTSGSEEQFF. DNA for the CDR3: TGTGCCAGCAGCCCGGGGACTAGCGGGAGTGAGGAGCAGTTCTTC.

This rearrangement joins TRBV6-2 or TRBV6-3 to TRBJ2-5, with 7 positions matching TRBD1. The germline gives CDR1 MNHEY, CDR2 SVGEGT. Unmatched junction bases numbered 11, after V lost 5 bases and J lost 5 bases. The CDR3 runs 15 residues. CDR3 DNA sequence: TGTGCCAGCAGTCCGGGACAGACAGTCGTGGAGACCCAGTACTTC. Protein sequence: CASSPGQTVVETQYF.

This clonotype has ten or more counts. V gene TRBV4-1 combines with J gene TRBJ2-4; 9 bases are a match to TRBD2. Trimming at V came to 0 bases and at J to 9 bases, leaving 3 bases not matched to a gene. The germline V gene has CDR1 MGHRA and CDR2 YSYEKL. This CDR3 has 14 residues. The DNA of the CDR3 is TGCGCCAGCAGCCAAGAGACAGCGGGAGGCATTCAGTACTTC. It yields the protein CASSQETAGGIQYF.

This clonotype has just a few counts. This rearrangement joins TRBV18 to TRBJ1-4; D is undetermined. There are 15 residues in the CDR3. Germline lookup yields CDR1 KGHSH and CDR2 LQKENI. Trimming stripped 3 bases from V and 2 bases from J, with 10 bases between. The DNA of the CDR3 is TGTGCCAGCTCACCTACAGAAGGCACTAATGAAAAACTGTTTTTT. As protein: CASSPTEGTNEKLFF.

J is TRBJ2-7 and V is TRBV6-2 or TRBV6-3; possibly TRBD1 for D (6 bases). The CDR3 totals 14 residues. CDR1 and CDR2 (germline): MNHEY, SVGEGT. The V end was cut by 4 bases, the J end by 3 bases, with 13 bases between. CDR3 nucleotide sequence: TGTGCCAGCAGTTGGGGCACAGGGAACTACGAGCAGTACTTC. Protein: CASSWGTGNYEQYF.

The CDR3 DNA reads TGTGCCAGCAGCTTAGCGCGGGGTGGTGAGCAGTTCTTC. It codes for CASSLARGGEQFF. The rearrangement joins TRBV7-6 to TRBJ2-1, with D maybe TRBD2 (6 bases). This CDR3 region has 13 residues. CDR1 is SGHVS and CDR2 is FNYEAQ in the germline V gene. V shed 0 bases and J shed 9 bases, with 9 bases lying between them.

This clonotype was counted a few times. The V and J genes are TRBV7-9 and TRBJ2-4; TRBD1 is a possible D gene (5 bases). The CDR3 is made up of 15 amino acids. Germline CDR1 is SEHNR and CDR2 is FQNEAQ (reference sequence). V lost 3 bases, J lost 2 bases, and 11 bases lay in between. The DNA for the CDR3 is TGTGCCAGCAGCTTGGGCCAGGGTTCCAAAAACATTCAGTACTTC. This encodes CASSLGQGSKNIQYF.

In this sample, this clonotype turned up many times. The rearrangement joins TRBV7-2 to TRBJ2-1, with D hard to call. Trimming took off 6 bases at V and 0 bases at J, with 15 bases between the two ends. This CDR3 comprises 16 residues. The V gene's germline CDR1 is SGHTA and CDR2 FQGNSA. The CDR3 is CASRGPAPSSYNEQFF. DNA of the CDR3: TGTGCCAGCAGGGGCCCCGCGCCCAGCTCCTACAATGAGCAGTTCTTC.

This clonotype appeared many times. This chain uses TRBV7-2 with TRBJ2-7, with 9 bases aligning to TRBD1. The CDR3 loop spans 15 amino acids. The J segment lost 4 bases and the V segment lost 6 bases, leaving 10 bases of the junction unmatched. CDR1 SGHTA and CDR2 FQGNSA come from the germline V gene. The CDR3 DNA sequence: TGTGCCAGCAGAACCCCGGGACAGGGATCATACGAGCAGTACTTC. It is translated as CASRTPGQGSYEQYF.

The rearrangement joins TRBV9 to TRBJ1-2; the match to TRBD1 covers 7 bases. This CDR3 is 16 amino acids long. Germline-derived CDR1 and CDR2 are SGDLS and YYNGEE. V dropped 0 bases and J dropped 2; count of bases not matched to a gene: 7. The CDR3, as DNA: TGTGCCAGCAGCGTAGGAACAGGGGCCCTCAACTATGGCTACACCTTC. It encodes CASSVGTGALNYGYTF.

The sample holds many counts of this clonotype. The gene calls are TRBV6-1 and TRBJ1-5, with D tentatively TRBD1 (6 bases). Germline CDR1 and CDR2: MNHNS and SASEGT. The ends were cut back, 0 bases at V and 6 bases at J, with 12 bases in the middle. CDR3 length: 15 residues. The CDR3 reads CASSEAKAGVQPQHF. The CDR3 DNA sequence: TGTGCCAGCAGTGAAGCGAAGGCAGGGGTTCAGCCCCAGCATTTT.

This clonotype was seen at least ten times. The rearrangement joins TRBV5-6 to TRBJ2-1; D is unresolved. V was cut by 1 base and J by 8 bases, with 13 bases left in between. CDR3 length: 14 residues. From germline, CDR1 is SGHDT and CDR2 YYEEEE. The CDR3 nucleotides are TGTGCCAGCAGCTTGCTACCTTTAAGTGATGAGCAGTTCTTC. Protein: CASSLLPLSDEQFF.

This clonotype occurred a few times. This sequence joins TRBV7-2 and TRBJ1-1; TRBD1 might be the D (6 bases). This CDR3 is built from 15 residues. Germline lookup yields CDR1 SGHTA and CDR2 FQGNSA. Trimming removed 4 bases from V and 6 bases from J, with 18 bases in between. CDR3 loop: CASSSKKAQGSEAFF. The CDR3 coding sequence is TGTGCCAGCAGCTCCAAGAAGGCCCAGGGGTCTGAAGCTTTCTTT.

The chain couples TRBV6-1 to TRBJ2-7; unclear D gene. Trimming cost V 6 bases and J 4 bases, with 10 bases left between them. CDR1 and CDR2 (germline): MNHNS, SASEGT. The CDR3 has 12 amino acids. CDR3 region: CASSLGKYEQYV. CDR3 nucleotides: TGTGCCAGCAGCTTGGGAAAGTACGAGCAGTACGTC.

The table lists this clonotype with many counts. V is TRBV7-2 and J is TRBJ2-2; 13 bases agree with TRBD2. The V gene end was trimmed by 3 bases and the J gene end by 4 bases; junction bases not matched to a gene: 8. CDR1 SGHTA and CDR2 FQGNSA come from the germline V gene. The CDR3 runs 18 residues. The CDR3 loop is CASSFTLAGGWSTGELFF. DNA of the CDR3: TGTGCCAGCAGCTTCACACTAGCGGGAGGGTGGAGCACCGGGGAGCTGTTTTTT.

In its sample, this clonotype was seen a few times. The V and J genes are TRBV4-3 and TRBJ2-3, with D tentatively TRBD2 (6 bases). V lost 4 bases, J lost 5 bases, and 16 bases lay in between. There are 15 residues in the CDR3. Germline loops: CDR1 LGHNA, CDR2 YSLEER. This chain's CDR3 is CASSPTGTVRDTQYF. The DNA for the CDR3 is TGCGCCAGCAGCCCGACCGGGACTGTGCGAGATACGCAGTATTTT.

This chain joins TRBV27 and TRBJ2-7; D is unclear. Germline CDR1 and CDR2: MNHEY and SMNVEV (reference sequence). The CDR3 length is 14 residues. The V end lost 6 bases, the J end lost 3 bases, and 15 bases lay between the germline ends. The CDR3 loop is CASRWANPRYEQYF. In DNA, the CDR3 is TGTGCCAGCAGATGGGCTAACCCCCGCTACGAGCAGTACTTC.

This clonotype turned up a few times. The gene calls are TRBV19 and TRBJ2-1; 13 bases are a match to TRBD2. V was clipped by 6 bases and J by 7 bases; unmatched bases: 6. The CDR3 loop spans 15 amino acids. From germline, CDR1 is LNHDA and CDR2 SQIVND (reference sequence). The CDR3 sequence is CASRTRTSGSNEQFF. CDR3 nucleotide sequence: TGTGCCAGTAGAACCCGGACTAGCGGGAGTAATGAGCAGTTCTTC.

Here the CDR3 reads CASSLGLDQETQYF. The DNA for the CDR3 is TGTGCCAGCAGCTTGGGTCTAGACCAAGAGACCCAGTACTTC. This chain joins TRBV5-4 and TRBJ2-5; D gene uncertain. The CDR3 runs 14 residues. The V and J ends lost 0 bases and 0 bases respectively, with 6 bases between them. Germline V CDR1 and CDR2: SGHNT, YYREEE (reference sequence). Filled out from reference TRBV5-4 and TRBJ2-5, the complete variable domain reads ETGVTQSPTHLIKTRGQQVTLRCSSQSGHNTVSWYQQALGQGPQFIFQYYREEENGRGNFPPRFSGLQFPNYSSELNVNALELDDSALYLCASSLGLDQETQYFGPGTRLLVL.